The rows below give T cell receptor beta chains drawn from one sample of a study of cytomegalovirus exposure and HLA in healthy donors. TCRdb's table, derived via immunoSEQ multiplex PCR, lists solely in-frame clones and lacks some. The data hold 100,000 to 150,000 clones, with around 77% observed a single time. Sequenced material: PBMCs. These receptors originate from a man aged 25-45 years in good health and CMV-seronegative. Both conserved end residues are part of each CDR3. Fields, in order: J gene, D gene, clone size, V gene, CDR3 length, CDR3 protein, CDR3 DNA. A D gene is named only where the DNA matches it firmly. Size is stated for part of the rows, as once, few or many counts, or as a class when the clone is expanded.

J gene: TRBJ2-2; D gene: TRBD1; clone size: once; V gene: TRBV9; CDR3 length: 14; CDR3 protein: CASSVTGATGELFF; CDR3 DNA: TGTGCCAGCAGCGTGACAGGGGCCACCGGGGAGCTGTTTTTT
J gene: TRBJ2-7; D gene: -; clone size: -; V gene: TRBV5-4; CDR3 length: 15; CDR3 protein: CASSLDPAGPYEQYF; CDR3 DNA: TGTGCCAGCAGCTTGGACCCCGCAGGGCCCTACGAGCAGTACTTC
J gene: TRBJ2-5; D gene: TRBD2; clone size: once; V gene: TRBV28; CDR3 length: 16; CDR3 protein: CASSLGVAGIKETQYF; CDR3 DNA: TGTGCCAGCAGTTTAGGGGTAGCGGGGATAAAAGAGACCCAGTACTTC
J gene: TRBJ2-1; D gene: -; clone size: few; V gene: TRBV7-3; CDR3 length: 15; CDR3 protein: CASSLSGSIYNEQFF; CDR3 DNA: TGTGCCAGCAGCTTAAGCGGTAGTATTTACAATGAGCAGTTCTTC
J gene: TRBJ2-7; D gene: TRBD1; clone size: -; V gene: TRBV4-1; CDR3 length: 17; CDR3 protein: CASSHLAGTGSSYEQYF; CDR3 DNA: TGCGCCAGCAGCCATTTAGCCGGGACAGGGAGCTCCTACGAGCAGTACTTC
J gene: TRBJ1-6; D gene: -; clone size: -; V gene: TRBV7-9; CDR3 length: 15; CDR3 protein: CASSLAGAWNSPLHF; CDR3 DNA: TGTGCCAGCAGCTTAGCAGGGGCCTGGAATTCACCCCTCCACTTT
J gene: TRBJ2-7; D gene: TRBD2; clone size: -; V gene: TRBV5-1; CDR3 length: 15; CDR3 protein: CASSLGASGRTEQYF; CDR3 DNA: TGCGCCAGCAGCTTGGGTGCTAGCGGGAGAACCGAGCAGTACTTC
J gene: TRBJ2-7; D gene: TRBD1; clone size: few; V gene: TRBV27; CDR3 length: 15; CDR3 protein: CASSPRQGIIYEQYF; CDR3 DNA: TGTGCCAGCAGTCCCAGACAGGGAATCATCTACGAGCAGTACTTC
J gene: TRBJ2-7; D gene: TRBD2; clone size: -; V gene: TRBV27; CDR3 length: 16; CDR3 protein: CASSLLLGLAASEQYF; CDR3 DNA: TGTGCCAGCAGTTTGTTGCTGGGACTAGCGGCATCCGAGCAGTACTTC
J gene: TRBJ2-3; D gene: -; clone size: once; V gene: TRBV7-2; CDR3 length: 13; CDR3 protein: CASTSPTGDTQYF; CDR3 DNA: TGTGCCAGCACCTCCCCCACCGGGGATACGCAGTATTTT
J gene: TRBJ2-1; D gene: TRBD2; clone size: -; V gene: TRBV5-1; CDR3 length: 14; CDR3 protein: CASSLTSGHNEQFF; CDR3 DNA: TGCGCCAGCAGCTTGACTAGCGGCCACAATGAGCAGTTCTTC
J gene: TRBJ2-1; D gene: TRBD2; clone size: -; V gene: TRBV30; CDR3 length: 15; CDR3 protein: CAWSSTSGALGEQFF; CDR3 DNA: TGTGCCTGGAGTTCGACTAGCGGAGCCCTCGGGGAGCAGTTCTTC
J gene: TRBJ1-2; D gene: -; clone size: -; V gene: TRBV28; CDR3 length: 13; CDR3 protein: CASSLSGFYGYTF; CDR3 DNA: TGTGCCAGCAGTTTATCCGGGTTCTATGGCTACACCTTC
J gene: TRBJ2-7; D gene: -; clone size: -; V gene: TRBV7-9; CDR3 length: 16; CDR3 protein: CASSPPGTRGTYEQYF; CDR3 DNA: TGTGCCAGCAGCCCACCGGGCACCAGGGGAACCTACGAGCAGTACTTC
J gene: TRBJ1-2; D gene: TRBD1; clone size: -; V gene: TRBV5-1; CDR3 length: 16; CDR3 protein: CASSFGTGGASSGYTF; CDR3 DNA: TGCGCCAGCAGCTTTGGGACAGGGGGCGCTTCGTCTGGCTACACCTTC
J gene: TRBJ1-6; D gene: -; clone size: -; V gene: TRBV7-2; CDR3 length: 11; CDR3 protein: CASSSSMSLHF; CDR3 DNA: TGTGCCAGCAGCTCTTCGATGAGCCTCCACTTT
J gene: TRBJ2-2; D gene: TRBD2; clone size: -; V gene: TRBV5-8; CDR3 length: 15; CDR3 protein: CASSLLGGDTGELFF; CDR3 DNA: TGTGCCAGCAGCTTATTGGGGGGGGACACCGGGGAGCTGTTTTTT
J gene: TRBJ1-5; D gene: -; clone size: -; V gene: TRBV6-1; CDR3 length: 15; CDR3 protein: CATEGGDLGNQPQHF; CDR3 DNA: TGTGCCACCGAAGGGGGGGATTTAGGCAATCAGCCCCAGCATTTT
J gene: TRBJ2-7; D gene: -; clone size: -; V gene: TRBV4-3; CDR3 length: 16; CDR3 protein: CASSQDMGWGAYEQYF; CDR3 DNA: TGCGCCAGCAGCCAAGATATGGGGTGGGGGGCCTACGAGCAGTACTTC
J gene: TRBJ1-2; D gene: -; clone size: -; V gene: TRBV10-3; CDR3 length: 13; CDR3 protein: CASRTDDNYGYTF; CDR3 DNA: TGTGCCAGCAGGACAGACGATAACTATGGCTACACCTTC
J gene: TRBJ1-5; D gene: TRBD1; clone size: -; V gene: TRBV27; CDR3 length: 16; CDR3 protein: CASSPIFTGGRQPQHF; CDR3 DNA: TGTGCCAGCAGTCCTATTTTCACAGGGGGCCGTCAGCCCCAGCATTTT
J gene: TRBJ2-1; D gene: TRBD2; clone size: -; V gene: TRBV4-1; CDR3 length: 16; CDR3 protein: CASSQVKERGHNEQFF; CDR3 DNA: TGCGCCAGCAGCCAAGTCAAGGAGCGGGGTCACAATGAGCAGTTCTTC
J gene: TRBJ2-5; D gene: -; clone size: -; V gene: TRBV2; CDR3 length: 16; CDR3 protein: CASSGRLGTVSQTQYF; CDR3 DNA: TGTGCCAGCAGCGGACGACTAGGCACTGTCTCACAGACCCAGTACTTC
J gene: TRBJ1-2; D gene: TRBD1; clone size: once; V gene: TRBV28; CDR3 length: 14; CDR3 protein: CASSGGQGEYGYTF; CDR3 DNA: TGTGCCAGCAGTGGGGGACAGGGGGAATATGGCTACACCTTC
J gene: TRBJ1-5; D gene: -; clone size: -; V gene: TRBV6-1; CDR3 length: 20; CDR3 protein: CASSEPYFRGGRYSNQPQHF; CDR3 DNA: TGTGCCAGCAGTGAACCATATTTTAGGGGCGGCCGCTATAGCAATCAGCCCCAGCATTTT
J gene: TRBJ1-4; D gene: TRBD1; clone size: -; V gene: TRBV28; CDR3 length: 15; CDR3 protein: CASSLQGATNEKLFF; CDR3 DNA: TGTGCCAGCAGTTTACAGGGGGCAACTAATGAAAAACTGTTTTTT